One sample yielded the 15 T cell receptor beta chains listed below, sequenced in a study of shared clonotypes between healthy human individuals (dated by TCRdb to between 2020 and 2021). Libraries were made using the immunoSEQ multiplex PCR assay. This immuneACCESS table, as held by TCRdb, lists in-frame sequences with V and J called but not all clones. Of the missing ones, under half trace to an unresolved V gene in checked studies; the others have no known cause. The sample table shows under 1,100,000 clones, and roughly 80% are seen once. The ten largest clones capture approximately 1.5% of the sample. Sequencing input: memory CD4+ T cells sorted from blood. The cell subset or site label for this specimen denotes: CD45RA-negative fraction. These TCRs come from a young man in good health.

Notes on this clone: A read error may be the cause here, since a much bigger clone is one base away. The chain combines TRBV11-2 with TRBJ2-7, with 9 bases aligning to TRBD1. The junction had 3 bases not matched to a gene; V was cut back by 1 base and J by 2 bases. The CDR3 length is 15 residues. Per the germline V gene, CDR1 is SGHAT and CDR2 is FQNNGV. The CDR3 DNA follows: TGTGCCAGCAGCTTAGTTGGGACAGGGACCTACGAGCAGTACTTC. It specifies CASSLVGTGTYEQYF.

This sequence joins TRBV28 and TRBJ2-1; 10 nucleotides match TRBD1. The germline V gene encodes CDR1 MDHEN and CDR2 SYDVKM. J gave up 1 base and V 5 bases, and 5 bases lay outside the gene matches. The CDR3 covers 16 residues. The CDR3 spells CASSPRGQGSYNEQFF. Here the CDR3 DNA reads TGTGCCAGCAGTCCCCGGGGACAGGGGTCCTACAATGAGCAGTTCTTC.

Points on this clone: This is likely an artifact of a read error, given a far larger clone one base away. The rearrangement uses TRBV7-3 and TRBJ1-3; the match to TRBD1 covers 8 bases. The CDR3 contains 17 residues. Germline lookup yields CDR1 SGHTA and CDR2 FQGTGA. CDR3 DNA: TGTGCCAGCAGCTTACAATCAGGGGGCGCGGTCGGAAACGCCATATATTTT. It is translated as CASSLQSGGAVGNAIYF.

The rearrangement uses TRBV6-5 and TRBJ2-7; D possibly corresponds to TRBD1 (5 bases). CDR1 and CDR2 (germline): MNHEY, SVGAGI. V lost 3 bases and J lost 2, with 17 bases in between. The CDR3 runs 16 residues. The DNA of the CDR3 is TGTGCCAGCAGTTATAGACTCCCCAGGGAAGCCTACGAGCAGTACTTC. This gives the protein CASSYRLPREAYEQYF.

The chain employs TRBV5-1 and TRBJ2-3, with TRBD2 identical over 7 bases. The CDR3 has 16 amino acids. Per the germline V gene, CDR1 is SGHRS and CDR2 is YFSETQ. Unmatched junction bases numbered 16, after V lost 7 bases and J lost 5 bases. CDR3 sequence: CASAPLAARTIDTQYF. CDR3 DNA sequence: TGCGCCAGCGCCCCCCTAGCGGCCCGCACAATAGATACGCAGTATTTT.

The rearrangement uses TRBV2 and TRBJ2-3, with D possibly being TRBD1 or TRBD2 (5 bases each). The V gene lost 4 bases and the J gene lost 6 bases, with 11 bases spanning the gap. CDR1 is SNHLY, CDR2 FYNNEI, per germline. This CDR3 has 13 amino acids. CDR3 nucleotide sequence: TGTGCCAGCAGTGTGGGGCGGGCGGATACGCAGTATTTT. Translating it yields CASSVGRADTQYF.

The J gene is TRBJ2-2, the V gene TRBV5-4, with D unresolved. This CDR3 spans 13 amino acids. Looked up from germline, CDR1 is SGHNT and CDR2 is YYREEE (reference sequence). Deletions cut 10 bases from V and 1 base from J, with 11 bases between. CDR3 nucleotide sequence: TGTGCCGGCCGTGAACGGAACACCGGGGAGCTGTTTTTT. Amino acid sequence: CAGRERNTGELFF.

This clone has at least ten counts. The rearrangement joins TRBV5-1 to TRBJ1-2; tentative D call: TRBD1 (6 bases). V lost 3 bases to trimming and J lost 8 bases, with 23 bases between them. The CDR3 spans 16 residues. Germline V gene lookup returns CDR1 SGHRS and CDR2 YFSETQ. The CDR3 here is CASSWGGIQGGEGYTF. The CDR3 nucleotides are TGCGCCAGCAGCTGGGGAGGGATACAGGGAGGAGAAGGCTACACCTTC.

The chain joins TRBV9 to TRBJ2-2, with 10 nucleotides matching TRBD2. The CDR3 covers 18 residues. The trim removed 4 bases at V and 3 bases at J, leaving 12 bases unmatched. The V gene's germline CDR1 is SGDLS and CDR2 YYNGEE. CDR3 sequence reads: CASSTREVGLADTGELFF. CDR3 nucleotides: TGTGCCAGCAGCACCCGAGAGGTAGGACTAGCGGACACCGGGGAGCTGTTTTTT.

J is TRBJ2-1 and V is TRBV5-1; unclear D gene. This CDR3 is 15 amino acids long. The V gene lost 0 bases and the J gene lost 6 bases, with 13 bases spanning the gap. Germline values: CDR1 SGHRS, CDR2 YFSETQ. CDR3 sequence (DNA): TGCGCCAGCAGCTTGGGCCGAAACCGAGGCAATGAGCAGTTCTTC. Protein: CASSLGRNRGNEQFF.

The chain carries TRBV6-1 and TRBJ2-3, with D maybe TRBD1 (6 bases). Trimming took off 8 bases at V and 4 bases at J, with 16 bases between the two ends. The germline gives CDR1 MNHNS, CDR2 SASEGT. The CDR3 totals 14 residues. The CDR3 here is CASSGVRGADTQYF. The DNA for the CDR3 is TGTGCCAGCTCGGGTGTCAGGGGAGCAGATACGCAGTATTTT.

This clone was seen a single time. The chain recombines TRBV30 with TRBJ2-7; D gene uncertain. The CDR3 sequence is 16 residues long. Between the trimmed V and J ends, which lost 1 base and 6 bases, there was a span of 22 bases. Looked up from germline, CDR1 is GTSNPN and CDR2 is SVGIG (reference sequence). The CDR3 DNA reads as TGTGCCTGGAGTGGTGTTAAAAGGACCGGGCTGGGCGAGCAGTACTTC. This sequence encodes CAWSGVKRTGLGEQYF.

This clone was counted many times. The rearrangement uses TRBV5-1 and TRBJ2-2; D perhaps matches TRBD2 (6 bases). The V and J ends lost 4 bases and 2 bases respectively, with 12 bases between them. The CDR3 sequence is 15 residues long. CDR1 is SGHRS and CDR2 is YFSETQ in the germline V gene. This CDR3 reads CASSPLSGNTGELFF. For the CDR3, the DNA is TGCGCCAGCAGCCCTCTTAGCGGAAACACCGGGGAGCTGTTTTTT.

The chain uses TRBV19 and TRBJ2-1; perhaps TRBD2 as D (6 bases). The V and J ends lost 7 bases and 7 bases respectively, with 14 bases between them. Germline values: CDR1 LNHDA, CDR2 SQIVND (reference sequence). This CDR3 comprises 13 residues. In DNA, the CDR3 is TGTGCCAGTACCGATCTCGGGAGAAATGAGCAGTTCTTC. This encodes CASTDLGRNEQFF.

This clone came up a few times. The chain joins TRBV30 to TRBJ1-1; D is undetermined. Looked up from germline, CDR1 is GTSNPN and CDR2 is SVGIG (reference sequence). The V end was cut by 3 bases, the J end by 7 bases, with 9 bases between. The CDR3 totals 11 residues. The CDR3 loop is CAWSLRDEAFF. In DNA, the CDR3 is TGTGCCTGGAGCCTCCGGGATGAAGCTTTCTTT.